The 28 T cell receptor beta chains below all came from one sample that was sequenced in a study of T cell responses to AZD1222 COVID-19 vaccine. Assay used: immunoSEQ multiplex PCR; TCRdb lists only in-frame clones, some missing. The sample lists 90,000 to 120,000 clones, roughly 87% occurring once. Source: peripheral blood, taken 28 days after the second AZD1222 dose. These receptors all come from an adult who received the AZD1222 COVID-19 vaccine.

This sequence joins TRBV19 and TRBJ1-5; 10 bases are shared with TRBD1. The germline gives CDR1 LNHDA, CDR2 SQIVND (reference sequence). With V trimmed by 5 bases and J by 11 bases, 6 bases remained unmatched. CDR3 size: 13 residues. CDR3 loop: CASSSGQGTSQHF. Written as DNA, the CDR3 is TGTGCCAGTAGTTCGGGACAGGGGACCTCCCAGCATTTT.

The gene calls are TRBV5-1 and TRBJ1-1; D call uncertain. The CDR3 consists of 13 residues. V lost 7 bases and J lost 2, with 12 bases in between. The germline CDR1 and CDR2 sequences are SGHRS and YFSETQ. CDR3: CASAADSNTEAFF. The CDR3, as DNA: TGCGCCAGCGCGGCAGATTCAAACACTGAAGCTTTCTTT.

The chain uses TRBV27 and TRBJ1-2, with D perhaps matching TRBD1 (5 bases). V was cut by 0 bases and J by 1 base, with 15 bases left in between. From germline, CDR1 is MNHEY and CDR2 SMNVEV (reference sequence). The CDR3 runs to 17 residues. Here the CDR3 reads CASSLSGPGLVNYGYTF. CDR3 coding DNA: TGTGCCAGCAGTTTATCGGGACCAGGCCTGGTTAACTATGGCTACACCTTC.

CDR3 nucleotides: TGTGCCAGCCGGATTGGGGCTGAAGCTTTCTTT. Its translation is CASRIGAEAFF. J is TRBJ1-1 and V is TRBV6-6; unclear D gene. The CDR3 length is 11 residues. The germline V and J ends were trimmed by 8 bases and 6 bases, with 10 bases remaining between them. Germline CDR1 MNHNY, CDR2 SVGAGI (reference sequence).

The rearrangement uses TRBV27 and TRBJ2-4, with 9 bases lining up with TRBD1. V lost 0 bases and J lost 9; bases outside the gene matches: 6. CDR3 length: 15 amino acids. Germline V CDR1 and CDR2: MNHEY, SMNVEV (reference sequence). DNA of the CDR3: TGTGCCAGCAGTTTATCGGGGACAGGGCCAAGCATTCAGTACTTC. This sequence encodes CASSLSGTGPSIQYF.

This clone came up a few times. This chain links TRBV4-2 with TRBJ1-4; weak D call: TRBD1 (5 bases). V lost 0 bases and J lost 8, with 13 bases in between. Germline CDR1 reads LGHNA; CDR2 reads YNFKEQ. The CDR3 sequence is 15 residues long. The CDR3 bases are TGTGCCAGCAGCCAAGATAGGGGTCCGGCGGAAAAACTGTTTTTT. This codes for CASSQDRGPAEKLFF.

V usage is TRBV9 and J usage is TRBJ2-2; 10 bases fit TRBD2. The CDR3 length is 14 residues. The germline gives CDR1 SGDLS, CDR2 YYNGEE. Trimming removed 5 bases from V and 4 bases from J; junction bases left unmatched: 2. CDR3 nucleotide sequence: TGTGCCAGCAGGGGACTAGCGAGCACCGGGGAGCTGTTTTTT. This translates into CASRGLASTGELFF.

The chain carries TRBV18 and TRBJ2-7, with D possibly matching TRBD2 (7 bases). CDR3 length equals 15 residues. Per germline, CDR1 KGHSH and CDR2 LQKENI. Trimming took 2 bases from V and 0 from J, leaving 11 bases between them. Written as DNA, the CDR3 is TGTGCCAGCTCACCAGGGGGGGCGAGCTCCTACGAGCAGTACTTC. Amino acids: CASSPGGASSYEQYF.

The chain employs TRBV24-1 and TRBJ2-1; D is unresolved. This CDR3 has 13 residues. In germline, CDR1 is KGHDR, CDR2 SFDVKD. Trimming left V 2 bases short and J 2 bases short, with 3 bases between. The CDR3 DNA follows: TGTGCCACCAGTGATTCAGCCTACAATGAGCAGTTCTTC. This encodes CATSDSAYNEQFF.

This clone has a handful of counts. The rearrangement uses TRBV5-4 and TRBJ2-3; 12 bases map to TRBD1. CDR1 is SGHNT and CDR2 is YYREEE in the germline V gene (reference sequence). CDR3 length: 16 amino acids. V shed 4 bases and J 5 bases; nucleotides not matched to a gene: 8. The CDR3 is CASSARDRGRLDTQYF. The CDR3, as DNA: TGTGCCAGCAGCGCCCGGGACAGGGGGCGTCTAGATACGCAGTATTTT.

The rearrangement joins TRBV30 to TRBJ1-3; D remains unclear. Per germline, CDR1 GTSNPN and CDR2 SVGIG (reference sequence). Between the trimmed V and J ends, which lost 5 bases and 2 bases, there was a span of 16 bases. The CDR3 has 15 amino acids. CDR3 sequence (DNA): TGTGCCTGGTCTGTGGCGCCAAACGCTGGAAACACCATATATTTT. It specifies CAWSVAPNAGNTIYF.

This chain links TRBV4-1 with TRBJ2-2; 7 bases line up with TRBD1. With 4 bases clipped from V and 9 bases from J, the junction kept 11 bases outside the gene matches. The CDR3 totals 15 residues. CDR1 and CDR2 (germline): MGHRA, YSYEKL. DNA for the CDR3: TGCGCCAGCAGCCCGGGACAGACTAATTCCTGGGAGCTGTTTTTT. This codes for CASSPGQTNSWELFF.

The CDR3 nucleotides read TGTGCCTGGAGTGATTGGGACAGATATGGCTACACCTTC. It translates to CAWSDWDRYGYTF. V and J are TRBV30 and TRBJ1-2; 7 positions match TRBD1. Germline trimming cut 1 base from V and 5 bases from J; bases unmatched to any gene: 4. Germline V gives CDR1 GTSNPN, CDR2 SVGIG (reference sequence). The CDR3 is 13 amino acids.

The genes are TRBV6-2 or TRBV6-3 and TRBJ1-5; the D is unclear. With 6 bases removed from V and 7 bases from J, the gap between germline ends came to 13 bases. CDR3 length: 13 amino acids. From germline, CDR1 is MNHEY and CDR2 SVGEGT. CDR3 sequence reads: CASSPDQSQPQHF. Written as DNA, the CDR3 is TGTGCCAGCAGCCCCGATCAGTCACAGCCCCAGCATTTT.

In DNA, the CDR3 is TGTGCCAGCAGTTACAACAGGGATGGCACTGAAGCTTTCTTT. Translated: CASSYNRDGTEAFF. The V gene is TRBV6-5, the J gene TRBJ1-1, with D tentatively TRBD1 (6 bases). The V end was cut by 2 bases, the J end by 4 bases, with 11 bases between. CDR3 length: 14 amino acids. Germline loops: CDR1 MNHEY, CDR2 SVGAGI.

The chain joins TRBV25-1 to TRBJ1-4, with D unresolved. Trimming removed 6 bases at V and 6 bases at J, with 5 bases between. Germline V gene data show CDR1 as MGHDK and CDR2 as SYGVNS. The CDR3 has 11 amino acids. The DNA of the CDR3 is TGTGCCAGCAGGGGAGATGAAAAACTGTTTTTT. It encodes CASRGDEKLFF.

The CDR3 region has the DNA TGTGCCAGCAGCTTAGATGCAGCTGAAGCTTTCTTT. Protein product: CASSLDAAEAFF. This chain joins TRBV13 and TRBJ1-1; D ambiguous. Trimming left V 1 base short and J 6 bases short, with 6 bases between. The CDR3 runs to 12 residues. Germline V gives CDR1 PRHDT, CDR2 FYEKMQ (reference sequence).

This clone was observed a few times. The chain is built from TRBV10-1 and TRBJ2-2; TRBD1 is a possible D gene (6 bases). The CDR3 sequence is 16 residues long. The V end lost 2 bases, the J end lost 3 bases, and 13 bases lay between the germline ends. From germline, CDR1 is WNHNN and CDR2 SYGVQD (reference sequence). The CDR3 DNA is TGCGCCAGCAGTGAGCGGTCACAGGGATACACCGGGGAGCTGTTTTTT. Its protein is CASSERSQGYTGELFF.

The chain carries TRBV19 and TRBJ1-4; 8 bases fit TRBD1. Germline assignment: CDR1 LNHDA and CDR2 SQIVND (reference sequence). J lost 5 bases, V lost 6 bases, and 8 bases had no gene match. The CDR3 runs 15 residues. CDR3 sequence: CASRRLTGDNEKLFF. In DNA form, the CDR3 reads TGTGCCAGTAGGAGACTGACAGGGGACAATGAAAAACTGTTTTTT.

This clone was found a few times. The DNA for the CDR3 is TGTGCCAGCTCACCACCGGGGACATCACGCCCCTACGAGCAGTACTTC. Its translation is CASSPPGTSRPYEQYF. The rearrangement uses TRBV18 and TRBJ2-7; D might be TRBD1 (6 bases). Looked up from germline, CDR1 is KGHSH and CDR2 is LQKENI. This CDR3 has 16 residues. V was cut by 0 bases and J by 2 bases, with 14 bases left in between.

The CDR3, as DNA: TGTGCCAGCAGCCCAGCAGTCAGAGGAGGTCCCTATTCACCCCTCCACTTT. This encodes CASSPAVRGGPYSPLHF. The chain couples TRBV5-6 to TRBJ1-6; D not resolved. Trimming stripped 4 bases from V and 8 bases from J, with 22 bases between. The germline CDR1 and CDR2 sequences are SGHDT and YYEEEE. The CDR3 is made up of 17 amino acids.

The chain couples TRBV18 to TRBJ1-3; 9 nucleotides line up with TRBD1. The V and J ends lost 4 bases and 3 bases, in that order; junction bases with no gene match: 4. Germline CDR1 is KGHSH and CDR2 is LQKENI. CDR3 size: 15 residues. CDR3 in amino acids: CASSRTGADGNTIYF. DNA of the CDR3: TGTGCCAGCTCACGGACAGGGGCTGATGGAAACACCATATATTTT.

The chain couples TRBV27 to TRBJ2-7, with D maybe TRBD1 (6 bases). This CDR3 has 17 amino acids. Germline V lookup: CDR1 MNHEY, CDR2 SMNVEV (reference sequence). Trimming stripped 4 bases from V and 4 bases from J, with 23 bases between. The CDR3 loop reads CASSYHSRGAAAYEQYF. DNA of the CDR3: TGTGCCAGCAGTTACCATAGCAGGGGCGCAGCTGCTTACGAGCAGTACTTC.

The V call is TRBV19, the J call TRBJ1-5; TRBD1 might be the D (6 bases). This CDR3 has 17 residues. V shed 5 bases and J shed 1 base, with 18 bases lying between them. CDR1 is LNHDA and CDR2 is SQIVND in the germline V gene (reference sequence). CDR3 nucleotide sequence: TGTGCCAGTAGTGTAGGATTTGAGGGGGACAGCAATCAGCCCCAGCATTTT. It is translated as CASSVGFEGDSNQPQHF.

The chain links TRBV2 to TRBJ1-1, with a tentative D call TRBD1 (5 bases). The ends were cut back, 2 bases at V and 8 bases at J, with 12 bases in the middle. The germline gives CDR1 SNHLY, CDR2 FYNNEI. The CDR3 is 13 amino acids. The DNA of the CDR3 is TGTGCCAGCAGTGAAATGGCAGGGAGGGAAGCTTTCTTT. It specifies CASSEMAGREAFF.

J is TRBJ1-1 and V is TRBV7-9; maybe TRBD1 (6 bases). The CDR3 is 15 amino acids. The ends were cut back, 1 base at V and 0 bases at J, with 9 bases in the middle. CDR1 SEHNR and CDR2 FQNEAQ come from the germline V gene (reference sequence). CDR3: CASSLGGTLNTEAFF. The CDR3 DNA sequence: TGTGCCAGCAGCTTAGGGGGGACATTGAACACTGAAGCTTTCTTT.

This chain connects TRBV19 to TRBJ2-7, with 11 bases fitting TRBD2. Trimming took 1 base from V and 9 from J; bases not matched to a gene: 14. This CDR3 contains 17 residues. From germline, CDR1 is LNHDA and CDR2 SQIVND (reference sequence). The CDR3 here is CASSIGGTSGTSLTQYF. Written as DNA, the CDR3 is TGTGCCAGTAGTATAGGGGGGACTAGCGGTACCTCTTTGACGCAGTACTTC.

The chain recombines TRBV5-6 with TRBJ1-3, with D possibly matching TRBD1 (5 bases). This CDR3 region has 16 residues. Trimming stripped 0 bases from V and 2 bases from J, with 12 bases between. From germline, CDR1 is SGHDT and CDR2 YYEEEE. The CDR3: CASSLASPGAGNTIYF. The CDR3, as DNA: TGTGCCAGCAGCTTGGCCAGCCCGGGGGCTGGAAACACCATATATTTT.